These 20 T cell receptor beta chains came from one sample sequenced in a study of blood T cells in healthy people across ages. A second roughly 7 to 11 cycle PCR used barcoded and J-beta primers. A single record per CDR3 protein comes from TCRdb applying MiXCR to the 5' RACE reads. The sample consists of approximately 900,000 distinct CDR3 sequences, approximately 49% of them appearing once. The specimen was blood. The receptor set was obtained from a man aged 25-45 years in good health.

The CDR3 nucleotides are TGTGCCAGCAGTGGGGGCACGCGAGACGAGCAGTACTTC. It encodes CASSGGTRDEQYF. The chain couples TRBV12-3 or TRBV12-4 to TRBJ2-5; possibly TRBD1 for D (6 bases). The J call may not be correct, given that the DNA end is closer to TRBJ2-7. The CDR3 sequence is 13 residues long.

The chain is built from TRBV5-4 and TRBJ2-1; tentatively, D is TRBD1 or TRBD2 (6 bases each). CDR3 size: 16 residues. Trimming took off 4 bases at V and 2 bases at J, with 16 bases between the two ends. Germline lookup yields CDR1 SGHNT and CDR2 YYREEE (reference sequence). This chain's CDR3 is CASSPGGGNPYNEQFF. The CDR3, as DNA: TGTGCCAGCAGCCCCGGAGGGGGAAATCCCTACAATGAGCAGTTCTTC. Using reference TRBV5-4 and TRBJ2-1 for the parts outside the CDR3, the full variable domain is ETGVTQSPTHLIKTRGQQVTLRCSSQSGHNTVSWYQQALGQGPQFIFQYYREEENGRGNFPPRFSGLQFPNYSSELNVNALELDDSALYLCASSPGGGNPYNEQFFGPGTRLTVL.

This clonotype was recorded at least ten times. The V call is TRBV3-1, the J call TRBJ2-7; D gene unclear. Germline V CDR1 and CDR2: LGHDT, YNNKEL (reference sequence). With 1 base removed from V and 4 bases from J, the gap between germline ends came to 5 bases. CDR3 length: 12 amino acids. CDR3 sequence: CASSQAKYEQYF. The CDR3 DNA is TGTGCCAGCAGCCAAGCAAAATACGAGCAGTACTTC.

This clonotype was observed a few times. The chain couples TRBV2 to TRBJ2-3; 13 bases are shared with TRBD2. CDR3 size: 17 residues. V shed 3 bases, J shed 3 bases, and the junction held 6 bases outside the gene matches. Germline CDR1 reads SNHLY; CDR2 reads FYNNEI. The DNA of the CDR3 is TGTGCCAGCAGTGACCTAACTAGCGGGGGGGCGACAGATACGCAGTATTTT. This codes for CASSDLTSGGATDTQYF.

There are a few counts of this clonotype. The rearrangement uses TRBV6-6 and TRBJ2-1; TRBD2 matches 11 bases. The germline V gene has CDR1 MNHNY and CDR2 SVGAGI (reference sequence). The CDR3 consists of 16 residues. J was trimmed by 4 bases and V by 7 bases; bases with no gene match: 9. The DNA for the CDR3 is TGTGCCAGCATGCTGTTTCTAGCGGGGGGATACAATGAGCAGTTCTTC. Its translation is CASMLFLAGGYNEQFF.

For this clonotype: Being one base from a much bigger clone, this may be a read error. The chain recombines TRBV7-9 with TRBJ2-7; D is unresolved. The last part of the DNA fits TRBJ2-5 better; the J call may be wrong. There are 13 residues in the CDR3. Germline V gives CDR1 SEHNR, CDR2 FQNEAQ (reference sequence). In DNA form, the CDR3 reads TGTGCCAGCAGTGCACCCCCAACGGAGACCCAGTACTTC. Protein product: CASSAPPTETQYF.

The V call is TRBV20-1, the J call TRBJ2-7; perhaps TRBD1 as D (5 bases). Trimming took 4 bases from V and 1 from J, leaving 14 bases between them. CDR3 length: 14 amino acids. Germline values: CDR1 DFQATT, CDR2 SNEGSKA (reference sequence). The CDR3 DNA is TGCAGTGCTACCGCAAGGGGCAGTTCCTACGAGCAGTACTTC. Its protein product is CSATARGSSYEQYF.

This clonotype has at least ten counts. J is TRBJ2-7 and V is TRBV4-1, with a possible D match to TRBD2 (5 bases). V gave up 4 bases and J gave up 0 bases, with 22 bases separating them. Germline values: CDR1 MGHRA, CDR2 YSYEKL. The CDR3 spans 18 residues. The CDR3 DNA reads as TGCGCCAGCAGCCCTGATCCAGGCCGTGGACTGGACTCCTACGAGCAGTACTTC. It specifies CASSPDPGRGLDSYEQYF.

This chain joins TRBV20-1 and TRBJ2-7; possibly TRBD2 for D (5 bases). The V gene lost 0 bases and the J gene lost 7 bases, with 10 bases spanning the gap. The CDR3 has 12 amino acids. Germline values: CDR1 DFQATT, CDR2 SNEGSKA (reference sequence). The CDR3 nucleotides read TGCAGTGCTAGAGACCTAGCACGGGAGCAGTACTTC. Translation: CSARDLAREQYF.

J is TRBJ2-7 and V is TRBV28, with D possibly being TRBD1 (5 bases). The V gene lost 1 base and the J gene lost 11 bases, with 15 bases spanning the gap. This CDR3 region has 13 residues. The germline gives CDR1 MDHEN, CDR2 SYDVKM. CDR3 residues: CASSLFSRALKYF. CDR3 bases: TGTGCCAGCAGTTTATTTTCCAGGGCCCTAAAGTACTTC.

A remark on this clonotype: The junction does not match germline at one end; this may be a read error. This chain joins TRBV19 and TRBJ2-1; D is undetermined. This CDR3 has 12 amino acids. Germline V lookup: CDR1 LNHDA, CDR2 SQIVND (reference sequence). This CDR3 is CAGSPGESYRFF. DNA of the CDR3: TGTGCCGGTAGTCCCGGCGAGTCCTATCGGTTCTTC. Together with reference TRBV19 and TRBJ2-1, the CDR3 gives the full variable domain: DGGITQSPKYLFRKEGQNVTLSCEQNLNHDAMYWYRQDPGQGLRLIYYSQIVNDFQKGDIAEGYSVSREKKESFPLTVTSAQKNPTAFYLCAGSPGESYRFFGPGTRLTVL.

This chain joins TRBV29-1 and TRBJ2-7; no definite D call. Germline values: CDR1 SQVTM, CDR2 ANQGSEA. The CDR3 is 12 residues long. Trimming removed 7 bases at V and 6 bases at J, with 16 bases between. The CDR3 region has the DNA TGCAGCGCTGCTTTGGGGTTGGGCGAGCAGTACTTC. The encoded protein is CSAALGLGEQYF.

This chain joins TRBV6-6 and TRBJ2-2, with D unresolved. This CDR3 spans 12 amino acids. CDR1 and CDR2 (germline): MNHNY, SVGAGI (reference sequence). V lost 4 bases and J lost 7, with 7 bases in between. CDR3 DNA sequence: TGTGCCAGCAGTTCGGGCGTCGGGGAGCTGTTTTTT. Its translation: CASSSGVGELFF.

The sample holds many counts of this clonotype. The chain carries TRBV7-2 and TRBJ2-3; 8 positions agree with TRBD2. Germline CDR1 reads SGHTA; CDR2 reads FQGNSA. The CDR3 runs to 15 residues. With 3 bases clipped from V and 0 bases from J, the junction kept 2 bases outside the gene matches. CDR3 nucleotide sequence: TGTGCCAGCAGCTTGGCTAGCGGGAGCACAGATACGCAGTATTTT. This codes for CASSLASGSTDTQYF.

This clonotype has just a few counts. The genes are TRBV6-5 and TRBJ2-1; D is perhaps TRBD1 (6 bases). V lost 0 bases and J 6 bases, leaving 15 bases between the germline ends. This CDR3 is 16 amino acids long. The germline CDR1 and CDR2 sequences are MNHEY and SVGAGI. The CDR3 coding sequence is TGTGCCAGCAGTTACTCAGTCGCAGGGGTCCTCAATGAGCAGTTCTTC. Translation: CASSYSVAGVLNEQFF.

With regard to this clonotype: This may be a read error: a much more frequent sequence differs by one nucleotide. V is TRBV7-2 and J is TRBJ1-1; tentatively, D is TRBD1 (6 bases). V gave up 5 bases and J gave up 1 base, with 8 bases separating them. The CDR3 consists of 13 residues. Germline values: CDR1 SGHTA, CDR2 FQGNSA. This CDR3 is CASSMDRNTEAFF. Here the CDR3 DNA reads TGTGCCAGCAGCATGGACAGGAACACTGAAGCTTTCTTT.

The V call is TRBV5-1, the J call TRBJ1-4; D gene unclear. V was shortened by 3 bases and J by 2 bases, with 11 bases between the two germline ends. The CDR3 loop spans 15 amino acids. Germline CDR1 is SGHRS and CDR2 is YFSETQ. CDR3 sequence: CASSSDATTNEKLFF. CDR3 coding DNA: TGCGCCAGCAGCTCGGACGCGACTACTAATGAAAAACTGTTTTTT. The complete variable domain, with remaining parts taken from reference TRBV5-1 and TRBJ1-4, reads KAGVTQTPRYLIKTRGQQVTLSCSPISGHRSVSWYQQTPGQGLQFLFEYFSETQRNKGNFPGRFSGRQFSNSRSEMNVSTLELGDSALYLCASSSDATTNEKLFFGSGTQLSVL.

This clonotype has a handful of counts. The V gene is TRBV10-3, the J gene TRBJ2-7, with D perhaps matching TRBD2 (5 bases). V lost 3 bases and J lost 5, with 5 bases in between. The V gene's germline CDR1 is ENHRY and CDR2 SYGVKD. This CDR3 comprises 11 residues. The CDR3, as DNA: TGTGCCATCAGTGACGGGAACGAGCAGTACTTC. Encoded protein: CAISDGNEQYF.

This clonotype has just a few counts. The rearrangement uses TRBV4-1 and TRBJ2-2; D possibly uses TRBD1 or TRBD2 (6 bases each). Germline CDR1 and CDR2: MGHRA and YSYEKL. The V gene lost 4 bases and the J gene lost 2 bases, with 20 bases spanning the gap. The CDR3 loop spans 18 amino acids. CDR3 coding DNA: TGCGCCAGCAGCCTCACCGATTACAGGGAGGTCAACACCGGGGAGCTGTTTTTT. It specifies CASSLTDYREVNTGELFF.

The chain couples TRBV25-1 to TRBJ2-1, with a tentative D call TRBD1 (6 bases). The CDR3 has 14 amino acids. Germline CDR1 reads MGHDK; CDR2 reads SYGVNS. The germline V and J ends were trimmed by 2 bases and 10 bases, with 15 bases remaining between them. CDR3 sequence reads: CASSEGGTHYEQFF. The CDR3 nucleotides read TGTGCCAGCAGTGAAGGGGGCACGCACTACGAGCAGTTCTTC.